This T cell receptor (beta chain) was found in a study of blood T cell repertoires in COVID-19. Study context: Specimens from acute and convalescent COVID-19 originated in the United States, Italy and Spain. PBMCs, B-cell-depleted T cells, or T cells provided the cDNA or gDNA that made up the material.

Per the original methods: Amplification of reference gene primers was used by the study to estimate nucleated cell counts. Assay: immunoSEQ multiplex PCR; the TCRdb copy retains only in-frame clones and omits some. V and J calls and clone size are copied from that table; D and trimming were computed from the DNA. The sample has about 28,000 clones, roughly 80% seen once. The specimen sequenced was peripheral blood. The source of this sequence is a woman aged 60-70 years with acute or convalescent COVID-19.

The CDR3 coding sequence is TGCAGCGTGTTCAGGGCCAACGAGCAGTACTTC. It is translated as CSVFRANEQYF. This sequence joins TRBV29-1 and TRBJ2-7; D possibly corresponds to TRBD1 (5 bases). V dropped 6 bases and J dropped 5 bases, with 11 bases sitting between them. The CDR3 totals 11 residues. From germline, CDR1 is SQVTM and CDR2 ANQGSEA.